The T cell receptor beta chain under discussion was sequenced for a study of T cell responses to AZD1222 COVID-19 vaccine. The assay was immunoSEQ multiplex PCR, and TCRdb's table has in-frame clones only and misses some. The sample lists 90,000 to 130,000 clones, 87% occurring once. The trim removed 3 bases at V and 8 bases at J, leaving 8 bases unmatched. The CDR3 has 15 amino acids. Per the germline V gene, CDR1 is SGDLS and CDR2 is YYNGEE. V and J are TRBV9 and TRBJ2-1; 10 bases map to TRBD2. This TCR derives from an adult in good health. Specimen: peripheral blood, collected on day 0 of AZD1222 vaccination. CDR3 nucleotide sequence: TGTGCCAGCAGCGGGGGAAGCGGGAGGGCCTATGAGCAGTTCTTC. Translating gives CASSGGSGRAYEQFF. Together with reference TRBV9 and TRBJ2-1, the CDR3 gives the full variable domain: DSGVTQTPKHLITATGQRVTLRCSPRSGDLSVYWYQQSLDQGLQFLIQYYNGEERAKGNILERFSAQQFPDLHSELNLSSLELGDSALYFCASSGGSGRAYEQFFGPGTRLTVL.